This is a list of T cell receptor beta chains from one sample in a study of T cell changes during pregnancy in multiple sclerosis. Clones were read by immunoSEQ multiplex PCR, and TCRdb kept only the in-frame ones, dropping some. In the table there are some 40,000 clones, roughly nine tenths of which are singletons. This sample comprised CD4+ T cells from peripheral blood mononuclear cells, obtained in the first trimester of pregnancy. The receptors stem from a female donor with multiple sclerosis, enrolled in a pregnancy study. CDR3s leave out the opening cysteine and the closing phenylalanine or tryptophan.

TRBV27,TRBJ1-1,ASSLTTGFPEAF
TRBV4-1,TRBJ1-5,ASSQDGTGGNQPQH
TRBV5-1,TRBJ2-7,ASSFSGESYEQY
TRBV25-1,TRBJ1-5,ASSHQGQPQH
TRBV28,TRBJ2-7,ASSKSRGSYEQY
TRBV29-1,TRBJ2-1,SVTPSGVYNEQF
TRBV18,TRBJ2-1,ASSPPLAGDSNEQF
TRBV2,TRBJ2-1,ASRGTSGSGALNEQF
TRBV5-1,TRBJ2-2,ASSLGGQATGELF
TRBV5-1,TRBJ2-5,ASRVSTSGRLGETQY
TRBV5-1,TRBJ2-5,ASKAGVVQETQY
TRBV4-1,TRBJ1-2,ASSQVWTEYGYT
TRBV5-1,TRBJ2-1,ASSTQPALNSYNEQF
TRBV5-6,TRBJ1-4,ASSLEGLGEKLF
TRBV5-8,TRBJ2-1,ASSLGGQGSNEQF
TRBV6-1,TRBJ2-1,ASSEAGGRINEQF
TRBV5-1,TRBJ2-5,ASSLGTGEETQY
TRBV6-4,TRBJ2-7,ASTPADLMSGQPYEQY
TRBV5-1,TRBJ2-1,ASSFRESYNEQF
TRBV19,TRBJ1-1,ASSIPSATRNTEAF